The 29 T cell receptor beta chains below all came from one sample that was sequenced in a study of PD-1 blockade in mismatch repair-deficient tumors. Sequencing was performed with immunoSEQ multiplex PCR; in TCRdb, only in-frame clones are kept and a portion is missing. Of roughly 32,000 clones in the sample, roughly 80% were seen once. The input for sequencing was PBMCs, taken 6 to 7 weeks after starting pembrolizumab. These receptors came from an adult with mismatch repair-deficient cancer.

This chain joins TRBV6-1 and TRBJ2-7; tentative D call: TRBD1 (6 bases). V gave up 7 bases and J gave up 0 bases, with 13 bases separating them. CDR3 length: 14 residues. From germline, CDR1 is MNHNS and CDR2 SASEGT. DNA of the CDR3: TGTGCCAGCAAAAGTGACAGGAGCTCCTACGAGCAGTACTTC. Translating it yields CASKSDRSSYEQYF.

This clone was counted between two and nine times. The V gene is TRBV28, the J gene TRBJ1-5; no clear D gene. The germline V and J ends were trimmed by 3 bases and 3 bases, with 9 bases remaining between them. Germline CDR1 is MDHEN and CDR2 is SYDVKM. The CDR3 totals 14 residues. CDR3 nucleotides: TGTGCCAGCAGTTTCGGTTCCTACAATCAGCCCCAGCATTTT. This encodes CASSFGSYNQPQHF.

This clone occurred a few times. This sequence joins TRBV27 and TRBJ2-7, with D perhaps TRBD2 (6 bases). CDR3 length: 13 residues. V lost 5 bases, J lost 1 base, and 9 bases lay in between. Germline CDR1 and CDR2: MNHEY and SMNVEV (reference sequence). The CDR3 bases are TGTGCCAGCAGTAAAGGGAGGTCCTACGAGCAGTACTTC. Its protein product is CASSKGRSYEQYF.

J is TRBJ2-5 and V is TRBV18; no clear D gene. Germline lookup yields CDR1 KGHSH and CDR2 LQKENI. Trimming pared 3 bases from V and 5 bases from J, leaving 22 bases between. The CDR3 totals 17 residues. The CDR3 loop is CASSPRTARSFGETQYF. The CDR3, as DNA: TGTGCCAGCTCACCGCGCACCGCACGGTCTTTCGGGGAGACCCAGTACTTC.

This CDR3 reads CASSSTGQGGYGYTF. CDR3 in DNA: TGTGCCAGCAGTTCTACTGGACAGGGTGGCTATGGCTACACCTTC. J is TRBJ1-2 and V is TRBV28; 8 positions match TRBD1. From germline, CDR1 is MDHEN and CDR2 SYDVKM. J gave up 4 bases and V 4 bases, and 8 bases lay outside the gene matches. This CDR3 is built from 15 residues.

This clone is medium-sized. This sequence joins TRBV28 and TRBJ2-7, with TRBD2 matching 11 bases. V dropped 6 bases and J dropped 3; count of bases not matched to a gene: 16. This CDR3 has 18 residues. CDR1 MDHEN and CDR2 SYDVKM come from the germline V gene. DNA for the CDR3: TGTGCCAGCAGCCCCCTGGGGACTAGCGGTTTTCCCCTCTACGAGCAGTACTTC. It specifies CASSPLGTSGFPLYEQYF.

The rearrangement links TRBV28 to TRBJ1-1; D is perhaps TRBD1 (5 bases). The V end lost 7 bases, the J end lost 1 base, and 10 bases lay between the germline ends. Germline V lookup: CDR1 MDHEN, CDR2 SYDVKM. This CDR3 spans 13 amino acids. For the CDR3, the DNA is TGTGCCAGCAAGGAGGGGAGGAACACTGAAGCTTTCTTT. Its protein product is CASKEGRNTEAFF.

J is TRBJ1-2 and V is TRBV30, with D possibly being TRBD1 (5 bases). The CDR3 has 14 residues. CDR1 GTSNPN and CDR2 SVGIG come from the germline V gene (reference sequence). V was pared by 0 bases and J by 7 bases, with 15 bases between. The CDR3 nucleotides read TGTGCCTGGAGTGTCATAGTCGGGCAGGGTGGCTACACCTTC. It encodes CAWSVIVGQGGYTF.

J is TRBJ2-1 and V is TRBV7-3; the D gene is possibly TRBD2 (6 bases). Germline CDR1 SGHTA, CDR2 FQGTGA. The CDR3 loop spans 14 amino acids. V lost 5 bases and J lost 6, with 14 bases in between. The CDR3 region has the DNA TGTGCCAGCAGCCTCGGGACTCCATCCAATGAGCAGTTCTTC. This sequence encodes CASSLGTPSNEQFF.

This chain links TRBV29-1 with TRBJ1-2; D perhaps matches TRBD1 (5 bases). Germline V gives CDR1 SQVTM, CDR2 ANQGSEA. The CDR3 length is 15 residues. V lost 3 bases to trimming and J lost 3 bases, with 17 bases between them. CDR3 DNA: TGCAGCGTTGATAATTCCGGGGGTCCCGACTATGGCTACACCTTC. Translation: CSVDNSGGPDYGYTF.

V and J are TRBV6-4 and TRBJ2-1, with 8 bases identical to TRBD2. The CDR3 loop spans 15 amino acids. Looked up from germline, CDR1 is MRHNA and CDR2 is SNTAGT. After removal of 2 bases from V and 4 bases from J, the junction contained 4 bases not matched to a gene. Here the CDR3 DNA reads TGTGCCAGCAGTGACGAAGCGGGAGTGTACAATGAGCAGTTCTTC. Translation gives CASSDEAGVYNEQFF.

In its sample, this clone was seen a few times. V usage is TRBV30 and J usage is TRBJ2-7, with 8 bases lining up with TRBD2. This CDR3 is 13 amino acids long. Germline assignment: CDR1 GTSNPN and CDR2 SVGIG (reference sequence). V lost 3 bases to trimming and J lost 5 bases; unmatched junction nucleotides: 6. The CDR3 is CAWRYGRAHEQYF. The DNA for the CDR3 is TGTGCCTGGAGATACGGGAGGGCCCACGAGCAGTACTTC.

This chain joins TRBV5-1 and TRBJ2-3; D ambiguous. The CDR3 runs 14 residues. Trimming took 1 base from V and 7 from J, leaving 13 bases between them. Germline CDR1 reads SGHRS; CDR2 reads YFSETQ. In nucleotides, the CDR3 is TGCGCCAGCAGCTTGTTGGGCCCCTCAAATACGCAGTATTTT. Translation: CASSLLGPSNTQYF.

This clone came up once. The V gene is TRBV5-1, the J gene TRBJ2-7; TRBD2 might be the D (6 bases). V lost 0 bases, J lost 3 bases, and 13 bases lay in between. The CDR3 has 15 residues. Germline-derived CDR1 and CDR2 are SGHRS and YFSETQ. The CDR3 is CASSLAVGSVYEQYF. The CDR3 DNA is TGCGCCAGCAGCTTGGCGGTCGGGAGTGTCTACGAGCAGTACTTC.

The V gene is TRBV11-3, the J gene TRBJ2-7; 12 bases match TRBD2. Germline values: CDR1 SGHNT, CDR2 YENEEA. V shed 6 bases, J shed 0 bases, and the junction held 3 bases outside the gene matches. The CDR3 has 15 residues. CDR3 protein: CASRTSGRTSYEQYF. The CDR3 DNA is TGTGCCAGCAGAACTAGCGGGAGGACCTCCTACGAGCAGTACTTC.

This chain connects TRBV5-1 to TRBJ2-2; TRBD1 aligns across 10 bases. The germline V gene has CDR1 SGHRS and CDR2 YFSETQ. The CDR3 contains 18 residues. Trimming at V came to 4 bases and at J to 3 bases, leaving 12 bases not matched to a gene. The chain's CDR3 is CASSHNFPGTGDTGELFF. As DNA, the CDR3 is TGCGCCAGCAGCCACAATTTTCCTGGGACAGGGGACACCGGGGAGCTGTTTTTT.

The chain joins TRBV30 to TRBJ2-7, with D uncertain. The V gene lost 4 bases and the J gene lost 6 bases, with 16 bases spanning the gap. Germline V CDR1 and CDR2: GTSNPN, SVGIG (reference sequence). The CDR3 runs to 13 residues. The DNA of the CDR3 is TGTGCCTGGAATGTCGGTGGTTTCGGCGAGCAGTACTTC. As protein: CAWNVGGFGEQYF.

CDR3 protein: CASSWRDYIEETQYF. CDR3 bases: TGTGCCAGCAGCTGGAGGGACTACATAGAAGAGACCCAGTACTTC. The chain joins TRBV5-8 to TRBJ2-5, with 7 bases matching TRBD2. Germline CDR1 SGHTS, CDR2 YDEGEE. Trimming at V came to 3 bases and at J to 3 bases, leaving 8 bases not matched to a gene. There are 15 residues in the CDR3.

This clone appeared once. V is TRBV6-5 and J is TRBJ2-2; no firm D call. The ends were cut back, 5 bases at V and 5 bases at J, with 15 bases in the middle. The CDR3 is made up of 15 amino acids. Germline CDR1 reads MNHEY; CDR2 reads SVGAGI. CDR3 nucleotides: TGTGCCAGCAGTCTATTGTCCGTCCGAACCGGGGAGCTGTTTTTT. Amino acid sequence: CASSLLSVRTGELFF.

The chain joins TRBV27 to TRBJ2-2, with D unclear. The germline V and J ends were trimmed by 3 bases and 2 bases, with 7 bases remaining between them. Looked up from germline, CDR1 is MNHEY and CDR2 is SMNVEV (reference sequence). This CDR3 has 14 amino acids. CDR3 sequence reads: CASSLTINTGELFF. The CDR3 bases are TGTGCCAGCAGTTTGACAATAAACACCGGGGAGCTGTTTTTT.

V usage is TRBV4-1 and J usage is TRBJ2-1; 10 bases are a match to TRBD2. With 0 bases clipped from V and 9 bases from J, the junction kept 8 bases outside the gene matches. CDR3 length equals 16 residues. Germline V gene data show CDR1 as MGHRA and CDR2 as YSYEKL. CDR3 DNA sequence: TGCGCCAGCAGCCAAGATACGAGCGGGAGGGCGGTTGAGCAGTTCTTC. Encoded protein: CASSQDTSGRAVEQFF.

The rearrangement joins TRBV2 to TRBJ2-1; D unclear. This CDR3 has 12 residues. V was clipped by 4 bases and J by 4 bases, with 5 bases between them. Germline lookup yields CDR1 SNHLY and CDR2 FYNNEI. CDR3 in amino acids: CASSGTYNEQFF. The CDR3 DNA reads TGTGCCAGCAGTGGCACTTACAATGAGCAGTTCTTC.

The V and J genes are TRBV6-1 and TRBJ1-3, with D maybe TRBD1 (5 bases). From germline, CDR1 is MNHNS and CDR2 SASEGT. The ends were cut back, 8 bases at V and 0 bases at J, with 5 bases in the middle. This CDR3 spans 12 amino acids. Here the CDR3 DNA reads TGTGCCAGCGACAGCTCTGGAAACACCATATATTTT. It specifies CASDSSGNTIYF.

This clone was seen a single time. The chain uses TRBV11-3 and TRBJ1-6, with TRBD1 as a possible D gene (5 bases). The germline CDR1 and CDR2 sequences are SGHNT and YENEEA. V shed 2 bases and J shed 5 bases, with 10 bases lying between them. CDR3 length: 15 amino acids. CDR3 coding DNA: TGTGCCAGCAGCTTATTTGGGGGGGATAATTCACCCCTCCACTTT. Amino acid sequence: CASSLFGGDNSPLHF.

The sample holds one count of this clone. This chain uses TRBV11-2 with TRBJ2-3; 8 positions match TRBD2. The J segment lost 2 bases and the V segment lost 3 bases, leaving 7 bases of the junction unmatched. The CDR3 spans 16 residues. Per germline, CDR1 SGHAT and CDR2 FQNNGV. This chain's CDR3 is CASSFTSGGVTDTQYF. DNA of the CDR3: TGTGCCAGCAGCTTTACTTCGGGAGGGGTCACAGATACGCAGTATTTT.

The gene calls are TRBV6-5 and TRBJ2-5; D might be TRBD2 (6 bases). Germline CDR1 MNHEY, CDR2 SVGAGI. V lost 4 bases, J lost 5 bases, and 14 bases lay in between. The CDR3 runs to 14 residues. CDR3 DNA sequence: TGTGCCAGCAGTTCCAACGGGGGAGGCGAGACCCAGTACTTC. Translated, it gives CASSSNGGGETQYF.

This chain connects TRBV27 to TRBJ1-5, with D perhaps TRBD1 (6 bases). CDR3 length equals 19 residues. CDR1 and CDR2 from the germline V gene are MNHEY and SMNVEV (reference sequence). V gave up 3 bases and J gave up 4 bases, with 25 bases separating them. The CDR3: CASSFCEYYRAPQNQPQHF. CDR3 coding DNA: TGTGCCAGCAGTTTTTGTGAATATTACAGGGCTCCCCAGAATCAGCCCCAGCATTTT.

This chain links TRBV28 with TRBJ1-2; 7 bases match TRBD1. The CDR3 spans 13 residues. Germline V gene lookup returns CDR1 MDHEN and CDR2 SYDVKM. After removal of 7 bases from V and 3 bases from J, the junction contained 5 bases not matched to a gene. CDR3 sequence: CASTQGLHYGYTF. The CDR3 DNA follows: TGTGCCAGCACACAGGGGTTACACTATGGCTACACCTTC.

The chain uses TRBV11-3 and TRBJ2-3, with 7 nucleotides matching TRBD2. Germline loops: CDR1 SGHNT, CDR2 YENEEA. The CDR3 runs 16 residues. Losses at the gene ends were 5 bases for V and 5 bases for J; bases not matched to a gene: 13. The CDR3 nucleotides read TGTGCCAGCAGCCTATCTCCTGGGACTACACAAGATACGCAGTATTTT. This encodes CASSLSPGTTQDTQYF.